These 17 T cell receptor beta chains originate from one sample sequenced in a study of regulatory T cells in long-lasting Graves disease. The authors built TCR beta libraries using iRepertoire HTBI primers and Arm-PCR of CDR3 regions. TCRdb reprocessed the multiplex PCR reads with MiXCR, giving one entry per CDR3 protein. The table records around 500,000 distinct CDR3 sequences, 12% of them present only once. Documented time point: newly diagnosed GD, antithyroid drugs for less than 3 months. PBMC-derived RNA was used for the TCR library. This same sample was also taken into another study, of T cells in Graves' hyperthyroidism and ophthalmopathy.

This specimen was peripheral blood mononuclear cells (PBMCs), taken at new diagnosis, from a patient treated with antithyroid drugs. The receptors originated from a woman aged 30 to 39 with Graves disease.

This clonotype appeared many times. This rearrangement joins TRBV20-1 to TRBJ2-1; the match to TRBD2 covers 10 bases. Germline trimming cut 5 bases from V and 2 bases from J; bases unmatched to any gene: 6. Germline lookup yields CDR1 DFQATT and CDR2 SNEGSKA (reference sequence). CDR3 length: 15 amino acids. This chain's CDR3 is CSAQELAGAYNEQFF. CDR3 coding DNA: TGCAGTGCTCAGGAGCTAGCGGGAGCCTACAATGAGCAGTTCTTC.

In this sample, this clonotype turned up many times. The chain joins TRBV10-3 to TRBJ1-5; D not resolved. V was trimmed by 1 base and J by 0 bases, leaving 7 bases between them. Germline V lookup: CDR1 ENHRY, CDR2 SYGVKD. CDR3 length: 15 amino acids. CDR3 in amino acids: CAISELGPSNQPQHF. The CDR3 nucleotides are TGTGCCATCAGTGAGTTAGGTCCTAGCAATCAGCCCCAGCATTTT.

J is TRBJ2-1 and V is TRBV9; 9 positions agree with TRBD2. Germline-derived CDR1 and CDR2 are SGDLS and YYNGEE. The CDR3 has 16 amino acids. The V segment lost 4 bases and the J segment 7 bases; nucleotides outside the gene matches: 12. CDR3 sequence: CASSPLAGVAGNEQFF. CDR3 coding DNA: TGTGCCAGCAGCCCCTTAGCGGGAGTTGCTGGGAATGAGCAGTTCTTC.

This clonotype has a count of ten or more. This chain connects TRBV4-1 to TRBJ2-7, with TRBD1 matching over 7 bases. V trimming: 1 base; J trimming: 7 bases; junction bases outside the gene matches: 4. The CDR3 totals 13 residues. CDR1 MGHRA and CDR2 YSYEKL come from the germline V gene. The CDR3 loop is CASSQVQGNEQYF. As DNA, the CDR3 is TGCGCCAGCAGCCAAGTACAGGGGAATGAGCAGTACTTC.

The sample holds many counts of this clonotype. The genes are TRBV5-4 and TRBJ2-7; D is uncertain. Germline CDR1 is SGHNT and CDR2 is YYREEE (reference sequence). The V and J ends lost 3 bases and 2 bases respectively, with 9 bases between them. CDR3 length: 13 residues. The CDR3 reads CASSSPDPYEQYF. In nucleotides, the CDR3 is TGTGCCAGCAGCTCACCCGACCCCTACGAGCAGTACTTC.

Ten or more counts support this clonotype. The chain has TRBV7-9 and TRBJ2-6; D may be TRBD1 or TRBD2 (5 bases each). Germline V gene data show CDR1 as SEHNR and CDR2 as FQNEAQ (reference sequence). The CDR3 is 15 residues long. V was clipped by 2 bases and J by 3 bases, with 8 bases between them. The CDR3 DNA reads as TGTGCCAGCAGCTTACAGGGAGTTGGGGCCAACGTCCTGACTTTC. This encodes CASSLQGVGANVLTF.

This clonotype was detected ten times or more. This chain connects TRBV15 to TRBJ2-1; TRBD2 agrees at 11 bases. The J segment lost 7 bases and the V segment lost 9 bases, leaving 11 bases of the junction unmatched. In germline, CDR1 is LNHNV, CDR2 YYDKDF (reference sequence). The CDR3 runs to 15 residues. The CDR3 protein is CATSNIAGGPNEQFF. CDR3 bases: TGTGCCACAAGTAACATAGCGGGAGGGCCTAATGAGCAGTTCTTC. The full variable domain, with the rest looked up from reference TRBV15 and TRBJ2-1, is DAMVIQNPRYQVTQFGKPVTLSCSQTLNHNVMYWYQQKSSQAPKLLFHYYDKDFNNEADTPDNFQSRRPNTSFCFLDIRSPGLGDTAMYLCATSNIAGGPNEQFFGPGTRLTVL.

This clonotype was seen at least ten times. The chain links TRBV28 to TRBJ1-2; 7 positions agree with TRBD1. CDR1 is MDHEN, CDR2 SYDVKM, per germline. The CDR3 totals 16 residues. V lost 7 bases and J lost 2; bases outside the gene matches: 13. The CDR3 protein is CASKKVPVTGNYGYTF. CDR3 DNA sequence: TGTGCCAGCAAAAAGGTCCCCGTGACAGGGAACTATGGCTACACCTTC.

For this clonotype: Only one base separates this from a far larger clonotype, so it likely reflects a read error. The gene calls are TRBV7-9 and TRBJ2-3; 10 nucleotides agree with TRBD1. After removal of 7 bases from V and 3 bases from J, the junction contained 10 bases not matched to a gene. The CDR3 consists of 16 residues. Looked up from germline, CDR1 is SEHNR and CDR2 is FQNEAQ (reference sequence). This chain's CDR3 is CASIPERTGGTDTQYF. The CDR3 region has the DNA TGTGCCAGCATCCCCGAGAGGACAGGGGGGACAGATACGCAGTATTTT.

This clonotype was observed at least ten times. At one end the junction does not follow the germline gene, possibly because of a read error. The CDR3 loop reads CASSSPDRGNTEAFF. The CDR3, as DNA: TGTGCCAGCAGCTCCCCCGACAGGGGGAACACTGAAGCTTTCTTT. The rearrangement joins TRBV5-1 to TRBJ1-1, with 8 bases that match TRBD1. This CDR3 region has 15 residues. Germline lookup yields CDR1 SGHRS and CDR2 YFSETQ. The entire variable domain, with the rest obtained from reference TRBV5-1 and TRBJ1-1, is as follows: KAGVTQTPRYLIKTRGQQVTLSCSPISGHRSVSWYQQTPGQGLQFLFEYFSETQRNKGNFPGRFSGRQFSNSRSEMNVSTLELGDSALYLCASSSPDRGNTEAFFGQGTRLTVV.

The sample holds many counts of this clonotype. The V gene is TRBV18, the J gene TRBJ2-5; 7 bases are a match to TRBD2. CDR3 length equals 15 residues. Germline values: CDR1 KGHSH, CDR2 LQKENI. Trimming at V came to 3 bases and at J to 2 bases, leaving 6 bases not matched to a gene. This chain's CDR3 is CASSPSWGGQETQYF. For the CDR3, the DNA is TGTGCCAGCTCACCTTCGTGGGGGGGTCAAGAGACCCAGTACTTC.

This clonotype was found many times. The gene calls are TRBV19 and TRBJ1-4; possibly TRBD1 for D (6 bases). The germline V gene has CDR1 LNHDA and CDR2 SQIVND (reference sequence). V was clipped by 5 bases and J by 3 bases, with 16 bases between them. The CDR3 has 16 amino acids. The CDR3 nucleotides are TGTGCCAGTAGTTTCGACAGGAGGGGATCTAATGAAAAACTGTTTTTT. It specifies CASSFDRRGSNEKLFF.

This clonotype has ten or more counts. This rearrangement joins TRBV3-1 to TRBJ2-1, with D possibly called TRBD1 or TRBD2 (5 bases each). The germline V gene encodes CDR1 LGHDT and CDR2 YNNKEL (reference sequence). V gave up 2 bases and J gave up 3 bases, with 14 bases separating them. The CDR3 length is 16 residues. CDR3 loop: CASSQSRKGSYNEQFF. The CDR3 nucleotides read TGTGCCAGCAGCCAATCGAGGAAGGGGAGCTACAATGAGCAGTTCTTC.

In this sample, this clonotype turned up a few times. The CDR3 here is CSAPGTGSSYNSPLHF. The DNA for the CDR3 is TGCAGTGCTCCCGGGACAGGGAGCTCCTATAATTCACCCCTCCACTTT. The rearrangement uses TRBV20-1 and TRBJ1-6; 9 positions match TRBD1. The CDR3 runs to 16 residues. Germline values: CDR1 DFQATT, CDR2 SNEGSKA (reference sequence). The J segment lost 0 bases and the V segment lost 5 bases, leaving 5 bases of the junction unmatched.

This clonotype was picked up a small number of times. The CDR3 region is CASTLAGTYEQYF. The DNA for the CDR3 is TGTGCCAGCACTCTAGCGGGGACCTACGAGCAGTACTTC. V and J are TRBV28 and TRBJ2-7; 9 nucleotides agree with TRBD2. This CDR3 region has 13 residues. J lost 2 bases, V lost 7 bases, and 3 bases had no gene match. Germline values: CDR1 MDHEN, CDR2 SYDVKM. The whole variable domain, filled in from reference TRBV28 and TRBJ2-7, reads DVKVTQSSRYLVKRTGEKVFLECVQDMDHENMFWYRQDPGLGLRLIYFSYDVKMKEKGDIPEGYSVSREKKERFSLILESASTNQTSMYLCASTLAGTYEQYFGPGTRLTVT.

This clonotype has ten or more counts. The CDR3 protein is CASSPPGQGFSEQYF. The DNA for the CDR3 is TGTGCCAGCAGCCCGCCGGGACAGGGCTTCTCCGAGCAGTACTTC. The genes are TRBV7-8 and TRBJ2-7; the match to TRBD1 covers 9 bases. With 5 bases clipped from V and 6 bases from J, the junction kept 11 bases outside the gene matches. Germline assignment: CDR1 SGHVS and CDR2 FQNEAQ. CDR3 length: 15 residues.

The table lists this clonotype with many counts. The chain couples TRBV11-1 to TRBJ2-1; 8 bases agree with TRBD2. The CDR3 is 15 amino acids. V lost 2 bases to trimming and J lost 4 bases; unmatched junction nucleotides: 4. The germline V gene has CDR1 SGHAT and CDR2 FQDESV (reference sequence). The CDR3 DNA is TGTGCCAGCAGCTTACAAGCGGGAGAGTACAATGAGCAGTTCTTC. It yields the protein CASSLQAGEYNEQFF.